These 31 T cell receptor beta chains came from one sample sequenced in a study of blood T cell repertoires in COVID-19. Sequencing was performed with immunoSEQ multiplex PCR; in TCRdb, only in-frame clones are kept and a portion is missing. The sample records around 130,000 clones, almost 85% being singletons. Material: peripheral blood. Receptors were obtained from a man aged 55 to 70 with acute or convalescent COVID-19.

The CDR3 DNA reads as TGCGCCAGCAGCCAAATGGGACTCTCCACAGATACGCAGTATTTT. This sequence encodes CASSQMGLSTDTQYF. The rearrangement uses TRBV4-1 and TRBJ2-3, with a tentative D call TRBD2 (6 bases). The CDR3 covers 15 residues. Germline V lookup: CDR1 MGHRA, CDR2 YSYEKL. V shed 2 bases and J shed 2 bases, with 11 bases lying between them.

The chain joins TRBV5-1 to TRBJ2-1; 9 nucleotides agree with TRBD1. The CDR3 is 15 residues long. V trimming: 0 bases; J trimming: 4 bases; junction bases outside the gene matches: 2. Per the germline V gene, CDR1 is SGHRS and CDR2 is YFSETQ. The CDR3 nucleotides read TGCGCCAGCAGCTTGGGGGGACAGGGTTACAATGAGCAGTTCTTC. This sequence encodes CASSLGGQGYNEQFF.

The chain carries TRBV9 and TRBJ1-5; 8 bases match TRBD1. Losses at the gene ends were 0 bases for V and 7 bases for J; bases not matched to a gene: 3. The CDR3 runs 14 residues. The germline CDR1 and CDR2 sequences are SGDLS and YYNGEE. The CDR3 here is CASSVASGGQPQHF. The CDR3 nucleotides are TGTGCCAGCAGCGTAGCATCAGGGGGCCAGCCCCAGCATTTT. Looking up the rest from reference TRBV9 and TRBJ1-5 gives the full variable domain: DSGVTQTPKHLITATGQRVTLRCSPRSGDLSVYWYQQSLDQGLQFLIQYYNGEERAKGNILERFSAQQFPDLHSELNLSSLELGDSALYFCASSVASGGQPQHFGDGTRLSIL.

The V gene is TRBV30, the J gene TRBJ1-5; 10 bases fit TRBD1. Germline lookup yields CDR1 GTSNPN and CDR2 SVGIG (reference sequence). The CDR3 extends over 14 amino acids. The ends lost 5 bases at V and 7 bases at J; junction bases unmatched: 8. CDR3 loop: CAWRDRGSEQPQHF. The DNA for the CDR3 is TGTGCCTGGCGGGACAGGGGCTCGGAACAGCCCCAGCATTTT.

The chain couples TRBV30 to TRBJ1-5; 7 positions match TRBD1. V was clipped by 3 bases and J by 5 bases; unmatched bases: 7. This CDR3 region has 14 residues. Per germline, CDR1 GTSNPN and CDR2 SVGIG (reference sequence). The CDR3 nucleotides are TGTGCCTGGAGCCTCCTAGACAGGGATCAGCCCCAGCATTTT. This codes for CAWSLLDRDQPQHF.

The chain carries TRBV6-5 and TRBJ2-2; 7 nucleotides match TRBD2. The germline gives CDR1 MNHEY, CDR2 SVGAGI. The V gene end was trimmed by 7 bases and the J gene end by 2 bases; junction bases not matched to a gene: 4. The CDR3 has 14 residues. In DNA, the CDR3 is TGTGCCAGCAACCGACTAGCCAACACCGGGGAGCTGTTTTTT. Translated, it gives CASNRLANTGELFF.

V usage is TRBV7-9 and J usage is TRBJ2-7, with D possibly TRBD1 on 6 matching bases. This CDR3 has 15 amino acids. V was cut by 5 bases and J by 5 bases, with 19 bases left in between. CDR1 and CDR2 from the germline V gene are SEHNR and FQNEAQ (reference sequence). CDR3 sequence reads: CASSQLGHNLNEQYF. The CDR3, as DNA: TGTGCCAGCAGCCAATTGGGACATAACTTGAACGAGCAGTACTTC.

The chain couples TRBV4-2 to TRBJ2-1; TRBD1 agrees at 9 bases. V shed 0 bases, J shed 5 bases, and the junction held 5 bases outside the gene matches. This CDR3 spans 16 amino acids. Germline loops: CDR1 LGHNA, CDR2 YNFKEQ. The CDR3, as DNA: TGTGCCAGCAGCCAAGATAGGGGACAGGGAGACAATGAGCAGTTCTTC. The encoded protein is CASSQDRGQGDNEQFF.

V and J are TRBV6-5 and TRBJ1-1; D is perhaps TRBD1 (5 bases). CDR1 and CDR2 from the germline V gene are MNHEY and SVGAGI. V was pared by 10 bases and J by 4 bases, with 13 bases between. This CDR3 has 12 residues. CDR3 DNA: TGTGCCACCATTTGGGGGGGCACTGAAGCTTTCTTT. This translates into CATIWGGTEAFF.

This chain joins TRBV15 and TRBJ1-5, with D possibly TRBD1 on 6 matching bases. Germline V gene sequence: CDR1 LNHNV, CDR2 YYDKDF (reference sequence). V lost 8 bases and J lost 3, with 14 bases in between. The CDR3 contains 14 residues. CDR3 nucleotides: TGTGCCACCCGAACAGGGTGGGACAATCAGCCCCAGCATTTT. This gives the protein CATRTGWDNQPQHF. The whole variable domain, filled in from reference TRBV15 and TRBJ1-5, reads DAMVIQNPRYQVTQFGKPVTLSCSQTLNHNVMYWYQQKSSQAPKLLFHYYDKDFNNEADTPDNFQSRRPNTSFCFLDIRSPGLGDTAMYLCATRTGWDNQPQHFGDGTRLSIL.

The CDR3 sequence: CASSQVPGLNTGELFF. The CDR3, as DNA: TGCGCCAGCAGCCAAGTTCCAGGGCTGAACACCGGGGAGCTGTTTTTT. The chain carries TRBV4-1 and TRBJ2-2; possible D gene TRBD1, 5 bases. Trimming took 1 base from V and 1 from J, leaving 10 bases between them. The CDR3 contains 16 residues. Germline V gene lookup returns CDR1 MGHRA and CDR2 YSYEKL.

This chain links TRBV5-6 with TRBJ1-1; D gene ambiguous. The V and J ends lost 4 bases and 9 bases respectively, with 25 bases between them. CDR3 length: 16 residues. The germline V gene encodes CDR1 SGHDT and CDR2 YYEEEE. The CDR3 sequence is CASSLVSSANLGKAFF. DNA for the CDR3: TGTGCCAGCAGCCTGGTCTCGTCAGCCAATCTAGGAAAAGCTTTCTTT. The whole variable domain, remainder taken from reference TRBV5-6 and TRBJ1-1, is DAGVTQSPTHLIKTRGQQVTLRCSPKSGHDTVSWYQQALGQGPQFIFQYYEEEERQRGNFPDRFSGHQFPNYSSELNVNALLLGDSALYLCASSLVSSANLGKAFFGQGTRLTVV.

The chain recombines TRBV4-2 with TRBJ2-1; a weak D match, TRBD1 (5 bases). In germline, CDR1 is LGHNA, CDR2 YNFKEQ. V lost 1 base, J lost 2 bases, and 9 bases lay in between. The CDR3 covers 15 residues. In DNA, the CDR3 is TGTGCCAGCAGCCAAGTACAGGAGCCCTACAATGAGCAGTTCTTC. This codes for CASSQVQEPYNEQFF.

This chain joins TRBV24-1 and TRBJ2-2; 9 bases agree with TRBD1. Germline V lookup: CDR1 KGHDR, CDR2 SFDVKD. The CDR3 loop spans 15 amino acids. V shed 1 base, J shed 8 bases, and the junction held 4 bases outside the gene matches. CDR3 nucleotides: TGTGCCACCAGTGATTTCGGGACAGGGAAAGGGGAGCTGTTTTTT. Encoded protein: CATSDFGTGKGELFF.

The count of this clone is one. This sequence joins TRBV5-1 and TRBJ2-5; TRBD1 agrees at 9 bases. Germline V gene sequence: CDR1 SGHRS, CDR2 YFSETQ. This CDR3 is 13 amino acids long. Trimming removed 8 bases from V and 5 bases from J; junction bases left unmatched: 7. The CDR3 bases are TGCGCCAGTAACTTGGACAGGGGTGAGACCCAGTACTTC. Its translation: CASNLDRGETQYF. The entire variable domain, with the rest obtained from reference TRBV5-1 and TRBJ2-5, is as follows: KAGVTQTPRYLIKTRGQQVTLSCSPISGHRSVSWYQQTPGQGLQFLFEYFSETQRNKGNFPGRFSGRQFSNSRSEMNVSTLELGDSALYLCASNLDRGETQYFGPGTRLLVL.

This chain connects TRBV6-1 to TRBJ1-2; D might be TRBD1 (5 bases). CDR3 size: 18 residues. With 2 bases removed from V and 6 bases from J, the gap between germline ends came to 25 bases. CDR1 MNHNS and CDR2 SASEGT come from the germline V gene. The CDR3 nucleotides read TGTGCCAGCAGTGAATCATATGCCCCAGGGCCCGATGTCGATGGCTACACCTTC. It encodes CASSESYAPGPDVDGYTF.

This chain uses TRBV15 with TRBJ1-3; no definite D call. Germline V lookup: CDR1 LNHNV, CDR2 YYDKDF (reference sequence). The CDR3 length is 16 residues. The ends were cut back, 0 bases at V and 0 bases at J, with 9 bases in the middle. This CDR3 reads CATSRDPPGSGNTIYF. The CDR3 DNA follows: TGTGCCACCAGCAGAGATCCCCCAGGCTCTGGAAACACCATATATTTT.

The J gene is TRBJ1-2, the V gene TRBV27, with TRBD1 as a possible D gene (6 bases). Germline V lookup: CDR1 MNHEY, CDR2 SMNVEV (reference sequence). With 6 bases removed from V and 8 bases from J, the gap between germline ends came to 22 bases. The CDR3 spans 15 residues. The CDR3 loop is CASRPTRGQFSGYTF. In DNA form, the CDR3 reads TGTGCCAGCAGACCCACCCGCGGACAGTTCTCGGGCTACACCTTC.

The V call is TRBV7-9, the J call TRBJ1-2, with 10 nucleotides matching TRBD1. This CDR3 is 14 amino acids long. The germline V gene has CDR1 SEHNR and CDR2 FQNEAQ (reference sequence). Trimming cost V 4 bases and J 8 bases; bases outside gene matches: 7. This CDR3 is CASSYRTGGWGYTF. The DNA for the CDR3 is TGTGCCAGCAGCTACAGGACAGGGGGTTGGGGCTACACCTTC.

The genes are TRBV27 and TRBJ2-1, with TRBD1 matching over 12 bases. Germline loops: CDR1 MNHEY, CDR2 SMNVEV (reference sequence). This CDR3 is built from 16 residues. Losses at the gene ends were 4 bases for V and 6 bases for J; bases not matched to a gene: 7. The CDR3 loop is CASSWLGTGGPNEQFF. The DNA for the CDR3 is TGTGCCAGCAGTTGGTTAGGGACAGGGGGCCCCAATGAGCAGTTCTTC.

The genes are TRBV5-1 and TRBJ2-2; 9 bases map to TRBD1. The CDR3 contains 16 residues. Trimming at V came to 4 bases and at J to 4 bases, leaving 8 bases not matched to a gene. Per the germline V gene, CDR1 is SGHRS and CDR2 is YFSETQ. DNA of the CDR3: TGCGCCAGCAGCAACCGGGACAGGGTAGGCACCGGGGAGCTGTTTTTT. Encoded protein: CASSNRDRVGTGELFF.

A few counts support this clone. This chain connects TRBV27 to TRBJ1-1; 8 nucleotides agree with TRBD1. Per the germline V gene, CDR1 is MNHEY and CDR2 is SMNVEV (reference sequence). The CDR3 length is 14 residues. Trimming at V came to 8 bases and at J to 0 bases, leaving 5 bases not matched to a gene. CDR3 amino acids: CASGDRGVNTEAFF. CDR3 DNA sequence: TGTGCCAGCGGAGACAGGGGCGTGAACACTGAAGCTTTCTTT.

This clone has a handful of counts. This chain links TRBV29-1 with TRBJ1-2; D not resolved. The ends were cut back, 5 bases at V and 2 bases at J, with 15 bases in the middle. The germline V gene has CDR1 SQVTM and CDR2 ANQGSEA. This CDR3 is built from 14 residues. CDR3 sequence reads: CSVIAGSGNYGYTF. DNA of the CDR3: TGCAGCGTTATAGCCGGCAGCGGGAACTATGGCTACACCTTC.

The chain links TRBV5-1 to TRBJ2-6; D gene unclear. V lost 0 bases and J lost 0, with 4 bases in between. CDR3 length: 15 amino acids. Germline V gene sequence: CDR1 SGHRS, CDR2 YFSETQ. The CDR3 DNA reads TGCGCCAGCAGCTTGGAAGCCTCTGGGGCCAACGTCCTGACTTTC. It codes for CASSLEASGANVLTF. Full variable domain (remainder filled in from reference TRBV5-1 and TRBJ2-6): KAGVTQTPRYLIKTRGQQVTLSCSPISGHRSVSWYQQTPGQGLQFLFEYFSETQRNKGNFPGRFSGRQFSNSRSEMNVSTLELGDSALYLCASSLEASGANVLTFGAGSRLTVL.

The rearrangement links TRBV5-4 to TRBJ1-2; D is undetermined. This CDR3 spans 15 amino acids. Trimming took off 4 bases at V and 7 bases at J, with 20 bases between the two ends. CDR1 is SGHNT, CDR2 YYREEE, per germline (reference sequence). This CDR3 reads CASSGPRRSEGGYTF. The CDR3 nucleotides read TGTGCCAGCAGCGGGCCCCGGAGGTCCGAGGGTGGCTACACCTTC.

This chain links TRBV11-2 with TRBJ1-1, with 8 bases that match TRBD1. V shed 5 bases, J shed 4 bases, and the junction held 6 bases outside the gene matches. The CDR3 has 14 amino acids. Germline loops: CDR1 SGHAT, CDR2 FQNNGV. The DNA for the CDR3 is TGTGCCAGCAGCCCCCAGGGGGCGGGCACTGAAGCTTTCTTT. Protein: CASSPQGAGTEAFF.

The rearrangement joins TRBV23-1 to TRBJ1-2; 9 bases are a match to TRBD1. TRBV23-1 belongs to the ORF category, with a function that is uncertain. This CDR3 contains 14 residues. Trimming removed 3 bases from V and 7 bases from J; junction bases left unmatched: 6. CDR3 nucleotide sequence: TGCGCCAGCAGTCATACACAGGGGGCGGGTGGCTACACCTTC. Protein product: CASSHTQGAGGYTF.

The chain employs TRBV6-5 and TRBJ1-2; the D gene is possibly TRBD1 (6 bases). CDR1 and CDR2 (germline): MNHEY, SVGAGI. Trimming took off 5 bases at V and 4 bases at J, with 11 bases between the two ends. The CDR3 contains 13 residues. CDR3 region: CASSPTGLYGYTF. The CDR3 bases are TGTGCCAGCAGTCCTACAGGGCTCTATGGCTACACCTTC.

This rearrangement joins TRBV7-9 to TRBJ1-5; TRBD1 is a possible D gene (5 bases). The germline CDR1 and CDR2 sequences are SEHNR and FQNEAQ (reference sequence). The CDR3 runs 13 residues. The V gene lost 6 bases and the J gene lost 10 bases, with 16 bases spanning the gap. The DNA of the CDR3 is TGTGCCAGCAGTAGCGAGGAGGGGCCACCCCAGCATTTT. The encoded protein is CASSSEEGPPQHF. The full variable domain, its missing parts supplied by reference TRBV7-9 and TRBJ1-5, is DTGVSQNPRHKITKRGQNVTFRCDPISEHNRLYWYRQTLGQGPEFLTYFQNEAQLEKSRLLSDRFSAERPKGSFSTLEIQRTEQGDSAMYLCASSSEEGPPQHFGDGTRLSIL.

V and J are TRBV5-1 and TRBJ1-1; TRBD1 is a possible D gene (6 bases). With 0 bases removed from V and 0 bases from J, the gap between germline ends came to 9 bases. Germline CDR1 and CDR2: SGHRS and YFSETQ. The length of the CDR3 is 15 residues. Written as DNA, the CDR3 is TGCGCCAGCAGCTTGGGAGACAGGATGAACACTGAAGCTTTCTTT. Amino acids: CASSLGDRMNTEAFF.

V usage is TRBV7-2 and J usage is TRBJ2-2; D is unclear. CDR3 size: 15 residues. Trimming left V 8 bases short and J 0 bases short, with 13 bases between. CDR1 is SGHTA, CDR2 FQGNSA, per germline. In nucleotides, the CDR3 is TGTGCCAGCTCTGGCCGGGTCGCGAACACCGGGGAGCTGTTTTTT. Amino acid sequence: CASSGRVANTGELFF.